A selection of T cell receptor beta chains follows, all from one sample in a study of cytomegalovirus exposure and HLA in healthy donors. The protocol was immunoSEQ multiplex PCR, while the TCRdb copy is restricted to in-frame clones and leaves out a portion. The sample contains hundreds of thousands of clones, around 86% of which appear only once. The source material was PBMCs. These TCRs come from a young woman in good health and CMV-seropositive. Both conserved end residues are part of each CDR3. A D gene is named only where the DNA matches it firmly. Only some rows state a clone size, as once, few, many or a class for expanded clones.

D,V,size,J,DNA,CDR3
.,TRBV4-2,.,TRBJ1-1,TGTGCCAGCAGCCAAGAGGCTAGAGGGAGGGTGCTGAACACTGAAGCTTTCTTT,CASSQEARGRVLNTEAFF
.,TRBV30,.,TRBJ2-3,TGTGCCTGGAGTGTAACCGGGGCAGATACGCAGTATTTT,CAWSVTGADTQYF
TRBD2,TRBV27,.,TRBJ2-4,TGTGCCAGCAGTTTATCCCGGACTAGCGGGAGTTCGGAGGCCAAAAACATTCAGTACTTC,CASSLSRTSGSSEAKNIQYF
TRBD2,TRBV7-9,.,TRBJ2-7,TGTGCCAGCAGCTTTTCCGGGACTAGCGATTACGAGCAGTACTTC,CASSFSGTSDYEQYF
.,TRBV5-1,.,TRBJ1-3,TGCGCCAGCAGCTTGGGAACAGGGAACTCTGGAAACACCATATATTTT,CASSLGTGNSGNTIYF
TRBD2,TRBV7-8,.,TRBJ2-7,TGTGCCAGCAGCTTAGCAAGGACTAGCGGGTTTGGGTACGAGCAGTACTTC,CASSLARTSGFGYEQYF
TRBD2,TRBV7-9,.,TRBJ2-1,TGTGCCAGCAGCAAGACTAGCGGGCACAATGAGCAGTTCTTC,CASSKTSGHNEQFF
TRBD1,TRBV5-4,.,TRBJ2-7,TGTGCCAGCAGCTTACCCGGGACAGGGGGCTCGGAGCAGTACTTC,CASSLPGTGGSEQYF
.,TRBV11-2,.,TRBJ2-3,TGTGCCAGCAGCTTATTAGAGCGCGCTAGCGGCACAGATACGCAGTATTTT,CASSLLERASGTDTQYF
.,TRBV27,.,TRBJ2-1,TGTGCCAGCAGTGGAACTAGCTTACAGCAGTTCTTC,CASSGTSLQQFF
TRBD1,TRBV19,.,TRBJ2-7,TGTGCCAGTAGGAAAACGGGTCAGGGGGTAGACGAGCAGTACTTC,CASRKTGQGVDEQYF
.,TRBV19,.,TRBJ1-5,TGTGCCAGTAGTACTTCCCCGTCCTCCGGGTACGACCAGCCCCAGCATTTT,CASSTSPSSGYDQPQHF
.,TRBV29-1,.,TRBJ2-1,TGCAGAGAAGAGAGAAATGAGCAGTTCTTC,CREERNEQFF
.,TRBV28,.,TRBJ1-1,TGTGCCAGCAGTTTAGCCAGGAGGACTGAAGCTTTCTTT,CASSLARRTEAFF
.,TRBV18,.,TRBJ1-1,TGTGCCAGCTCACCCAGGGAGGGGGGCACTGAAGCTTTCTTT,CASSPREGGTEAFF
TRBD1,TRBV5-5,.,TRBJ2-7,TGTGCCAGCAGCTTTGGATGGGACAGGGGCTACGAGCAGTACTTC,CASSFGWDRGYEQYF
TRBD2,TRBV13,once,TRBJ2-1,TGTGCCAGCAGCTTACGGGGGGGGGCGGTTAGCGGGTGGCAGTTCTTC,CASSLRGGAVSGWQFF
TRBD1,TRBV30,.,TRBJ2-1,TGTGCCTGGAGCTTCGGACAGGGAGAGCAGTTCTTC,CAWSFGQGEQFF
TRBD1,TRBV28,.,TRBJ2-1,TGTGCCAGCAGTTTTACAGGGGGCTGGGACAATGAGCAGTTCTTC,CASSFTGGWDNEQFF
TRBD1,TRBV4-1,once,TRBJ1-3,TGCGCCAGCAGCCAACCCAGGGGGCGAGGAAACACCATATATTTT,CASSQPRGRGNTIYF
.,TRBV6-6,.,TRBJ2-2,TGTGCCAGCGGGAGCGCTCAGAACACCGGGGAGCTGTTTTTT,CASGSAQNTGELFF
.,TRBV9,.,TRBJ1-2,TGTGCCAGCAGCGTAGGGGGCTCCTATGGCTACACCTTC,CASSVGGSYGYTF
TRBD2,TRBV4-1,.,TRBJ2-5,TGCGCCAGCAGCCCGGGACTATTCCAAGAGACCCAGTACTTC,CASSPGLFQETQYF
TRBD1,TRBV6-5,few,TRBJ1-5,TGTGCCAGCAGTACGACAGGGATGCGCAATCAGCCCCAGCATTTT,CASSTTGMRNQPQHF
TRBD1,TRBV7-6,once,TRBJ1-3,TGTGCCAGCAGCTTATTTGGACAGGGGGCGACCACCATATATTTT,CASSLFGQGATTIYF
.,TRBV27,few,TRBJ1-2,TGTGCCAGCAGTCCGGGGTGGGGCTATGGCTACACCTTC,CASSPGWGYGYTF
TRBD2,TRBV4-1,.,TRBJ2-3,TGCGCCAGCAGCCAGGCCGGGACTAGGACCAGGGATACGCAGTATTTT,CASSQAGTRTRDTQYF
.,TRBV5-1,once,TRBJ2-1,TGCGCCAGCAGCTTACAGTCCTCCTACAATGAGCAGTTCTTC,CASSLQSSYNEQFF
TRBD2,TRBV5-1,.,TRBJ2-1,TGCGCCAGCAGCTTAAATGCGGGAGGGCCGGTTGAGCAGTTCTTC,CASSLNAGGPVEQFF
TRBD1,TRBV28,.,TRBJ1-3,TGTGCCAGCAGTTTAGGAGGGGGCTATGGAAACACCATATATTTT,CASSLGGGYGNTIYF
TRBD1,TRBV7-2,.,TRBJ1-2,TGTGCCAGCAGCCCCGACAGGGTAGATGGCTACACCTTC,CASSPDRVDGYTF
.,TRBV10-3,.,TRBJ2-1,TGTGCCATCAGTGAGTCTTGGTGGCAGGGTGGGGACAATGAGCAGTTCTTC,CAISESWWQGGDNEQFF
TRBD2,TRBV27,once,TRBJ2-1,TGTGCCAGCAGTTTATCCAGCGGGAGAAGGAATGAGCAGTTCTTC,CASSLSSGRRNEQFF
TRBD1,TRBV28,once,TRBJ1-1,TGTGCCAGCAGTTCCCCCGGGACAGGGGGCTGGCCCACTGAAGCTTTCTTT,CASSSPGTGGWPTEAFF
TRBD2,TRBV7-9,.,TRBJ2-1,TGTGCCAGCAGCCCCCCGGGGGGCGGGAGGAGGGTCGATGAGCAGTTCTTC,CASSPPGGGRRVDEQFF
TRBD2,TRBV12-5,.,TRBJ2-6,TGTGCTAGTGGGTCCGTGGGACTACTCTCTGGGGCCAACGTCCTGACTTTC,CASGSVGLLSGANVLTF
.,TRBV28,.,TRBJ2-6,TGTGCCAGCAGTTTTTCATATGGCCTCGGGATCCTTAGCTCTGGGGCCAACGTCCTGACTTTC,CASSFSYGLGILSSGANVLTF
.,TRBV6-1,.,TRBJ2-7,TGTGCCAGCACCCCTCCCAGCGGAGCCTACGAGCAGTACTTC,CASTPPSGAYEQYF
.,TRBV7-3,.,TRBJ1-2,TGTGCCAGCTCACCCGATGCGAACTATGGCTACACCTTC,CASSPDANYGYTF
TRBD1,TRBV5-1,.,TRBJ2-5,TGCGCCAGCAGCTTGTCAGGGGGCTTTGAGACCCAGTACTTC,CASSLSGGFETQYF
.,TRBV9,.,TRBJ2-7,TGTGCCAGCAGCGTAGCTTCAGGGGCATCCTACGAGCAGTACTTC,CASSVASGASYEQYF
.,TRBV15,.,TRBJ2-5,TGTGCCACCAGCAGAGGAGCCGAAGAGACCCAGTACTTC,CATSRGAEETQYF
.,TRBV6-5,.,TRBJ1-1,TGTGCCAGCACGGGGGTGAGAAACACTGAAGCTTTCTTT,CASTGVRNTEAFF
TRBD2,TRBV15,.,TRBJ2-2,TGTGCCACCAGCAGAGATCCCGGGCGGGAGGGCGTCAGCGGGGAGCTGTTTTTT,CATSRDPGREGVSGELFF
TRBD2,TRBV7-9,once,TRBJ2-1,TGTGCCAGCAGCCCGACCGGGACTAGCGAATACAATGAGCAGTTCTTC,CASSPTGTSEYNEQFF
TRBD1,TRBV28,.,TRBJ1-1,TGTGCCAGCAGTCCCCCCGGGGGACAGGGTCTAGCTTTCTTT,CASSPPGGQGLAFF
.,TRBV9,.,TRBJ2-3,TGTGCCAGCAGCGTCAATTTCGAACAGGGAGGGTCCACAGATACGCAGTATTTT,CASSVNFEQGGSTDTQYF
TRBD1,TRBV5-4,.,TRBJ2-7,TGTGCCAGCAGCCTTCGGACAGGGAACTACGAGCAGTACTTC,CASSLRTGNYEQYF
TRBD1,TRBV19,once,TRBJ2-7,TGTGCCAGTAGCTCACCGGACAGGGCAGCCGAGCAGTACTTC,CASSSPDRAAEQYF
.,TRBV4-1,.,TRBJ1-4,TGCGCCAGCAGCCAAGATGGGAGCGAAAAACTGTTTTTT,CASSQDGSEKLFF
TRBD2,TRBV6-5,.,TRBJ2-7,TGTGCCAGCAGTTCGACTAGCGGGGGCGGGCGGGAGCAGTACTTC,CASSSTSGGGREQYF
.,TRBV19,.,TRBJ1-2,TGTGCCAGTAGTACATCCTGGGGGGTTATGGACTATGGCTACACCTTC,CASSTSWGVMDYGYTF
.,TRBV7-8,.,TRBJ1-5,TGTGCCAGCAGCAACACGAGGCTTAGCAATCAGCCCCAGCATTTT,CASSNTRLSNQPQHF
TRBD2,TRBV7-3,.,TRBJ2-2,TGTGCCAGCAGCTTAACCACTCGCCCCGGCGGGGGCGGGGAGCTGTTTTTT,CASSLTTRPGGGGELFF
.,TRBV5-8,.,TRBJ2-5,TGTGCCAGCAGCTTAAGGCTACAGGGTCCCCAAGAGACCCAGTACTTC,CASSLRLQGPQETQYF
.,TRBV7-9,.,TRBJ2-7,TGTGCCAGCAGCTTAAGGGAGGACGGTTCCTACGAGCAGTACTTC,CASSLREDGSYEQYF
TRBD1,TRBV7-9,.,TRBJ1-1,TGTGCCAGCAGCCCCCAGACAGGGGCGAGCACTGAAGCTTTCTTT,CASSPQTGASTEAFF